This TCR beta chain was captured by sequencing in a study of patients and donors after allogeneic stem cell transplantation. This clonotype was observed a handful of times. The CDR3 length is 15 residues. Per the germline V gene, CDR1 is SGHAT and CDR2 is FQNNGV. With 5 bases removed from V and 7 bases from J, the gap between germline ends came to 18 bases. MiXCR was run by TCRdb on the RT-PCR reads, yielding one entry per CDR3 protein. The sample contains approximately 410,000 distinct CDR3 sequences, 16% of which appear only once. Sequencing was carried out using blood, either unsorted or a sorted T cell fraction (not recorded which). The TCR comes from a human donor who was either an allogeneic HSCT recipient or a stem cell or donor lymphocyte infusion donor (not recorded which). It is not recorded whose cells these are; they may come from a transplant donor. V usage is TRBV11-2 and J usage is TRBJ2-1; D perhaps matches TRBD1 (7 bases). CDR3 DNA: TGTGCCAGCAGCCCCGGAGAGGCAGGGGGGAATGAGCAGTTCTTC. Amino acid sequence: CASSPGEAGGNEQFF.